This T cell receptor beta chain is drawn from a study of blood T cell repertoires in COVID-19. Study in general: T cells, B-cell-depleted T cells, or PBMCs supplied cDNA or gDNA.

This CDR3 region has 14 residues. Germline assignment: CDR1 MNHEY and CDR2 SMNVEV (reference sequence). Trimming removed 6 bases from V and 0 bases from J, with 9 bases in between. Per the original methods: Amplification of reference gene primers was used by the study to estimate nucleated cell counts. Measured with immunoSEQ multiplex PCR; TCRdb has only the in-frame clones, and not every one. V and J calls and clone size are copied from that table; D and trimming were computed from the DNA. The sample includes fewer than 250,000 clones, roughly 82% of them seen just once. The sequence came from an older woman with acute or convalescent COVID-19. The specimen sequenced was peripheral blood. The chain carries TRBV27 and TRBJ1-3; D gene uncertain. The CDR3 reads CASSERGSGNTIYF. The CDR3 coding sequence is TGTGCCAGCAGCGAGAGAGGCTCTGGAAACACCATATATTTT.